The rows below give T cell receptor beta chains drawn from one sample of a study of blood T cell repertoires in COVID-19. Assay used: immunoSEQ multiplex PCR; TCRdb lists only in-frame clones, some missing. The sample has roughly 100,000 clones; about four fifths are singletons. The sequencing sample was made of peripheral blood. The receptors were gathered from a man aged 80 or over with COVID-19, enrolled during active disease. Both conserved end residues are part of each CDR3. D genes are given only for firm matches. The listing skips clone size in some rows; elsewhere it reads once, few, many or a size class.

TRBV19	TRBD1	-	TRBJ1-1	CASNPGQVVNTEAFF	TGTGCCAGTAATCCGGGACAGGTAGTTAACACTGAAGCTTTCTTT
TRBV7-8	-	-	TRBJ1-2	CASSISGGQLNYGYTF	TGTGCCAGCAGCATATCGGGGGGGCAGTTAAACTATGGCTACACCTTC
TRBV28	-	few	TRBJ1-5	CASTGKKGFGSQPQHF	TGTGCCAGCACAGGGAAGAAGGGGTTTGGGTCTCAGCCCCAGCATTTT
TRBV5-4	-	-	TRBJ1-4	CASSPTRGTANEKLFF	TGTGCCAGCAGCCCCACACGGGGGACGGCGAATGAAAAACTGTTTTTT
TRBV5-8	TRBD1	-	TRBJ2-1	CASSLGYSGGVRWEQFF	TGTGCCAGCAGCTTGGGTTATTCAGGGGGTGTACGGTGGGAGCAGTTCTTC
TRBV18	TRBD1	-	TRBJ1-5	CASSPRTGLNQPQHF	TGTGCCAGCTCACCACGGACAGGGCTCAATCAGCCCCAGCATTTT
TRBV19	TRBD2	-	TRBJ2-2	CASSRRAGMNTGELFF	TGTGCCAGTAGTAGGAGAGCGGGAATGAACACCGGGGAGCTGTTTTTT
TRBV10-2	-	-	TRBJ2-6	CATDRISGANVLTF	TGCGCCACCGACAGAATCTCTGGGGCCAACGTCCTGACTTTC
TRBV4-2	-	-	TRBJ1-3	CASSQGSQGAGNTIYF	TGTGCCAGCAGCCAAGGATCCCAGGGTGCTGGAAACACCATATATTTT
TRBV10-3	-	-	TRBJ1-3	CAISDGRVLSGNTIYF	TGTGCCATCAGTGATGGCAGGGTCCTCTCTGGAAACACCATATATTTT
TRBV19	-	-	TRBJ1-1	CASSDRNDNTEAFF	TGTGCCAGTAGTGACAGGAATGATAACACTGAAGCTTTCTTT
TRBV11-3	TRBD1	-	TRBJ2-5	CASSPGTGSQETQYF	TGTGCCAGCAGCCCCGGGACAGGGTCCCAAGAGACCCAGTACTTC
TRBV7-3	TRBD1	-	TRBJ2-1	CASSRQGGEQFF	TGTGCCAGCAGCAGACAGGGTGGGGAGCAGTTCTTC
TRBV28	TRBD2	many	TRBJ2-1	CASRPAGIGYEQFF	TGTGCCAGCAGGCCAGCGGGAATAGGGTATGAGCAGTTCTTC
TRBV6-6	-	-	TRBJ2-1	CASRVAGGFEQFF	TGTGCCAGCAGGGTAGCAGGCGGGTTTGAGCAGTTCTTC
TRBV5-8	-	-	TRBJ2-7	CASRPPGIYEQYF	TGTGCCAGCAGGCCCCCAGGTATCTACGAGCAGTACTTC
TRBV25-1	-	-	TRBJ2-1	CASSGRDEQFF	TGTGCCAGCAGTGGGCGGGATGAGCAGTTCTTC
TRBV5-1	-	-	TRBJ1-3	CASSLMDSYSGNTIYF	TGCGCCAGCAGCTTGATGGACAGCTACTCTGGAAACACCATATATTTT
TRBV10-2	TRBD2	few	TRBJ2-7	CASSEWGGITYEQYF	TGCGCCAGCAGTGAGTGGGGGGGAATAACCTACGAGCAGTACTTC
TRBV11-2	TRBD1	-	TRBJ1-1	CASSPSRTGVTEAFF	TGTGCCAGCAGCCCCTCCAGGACAGGGGTCACTGAAGCTTTCTTT
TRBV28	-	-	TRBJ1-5	CASSYSKRGPDSNQPQHF	TGTGCCAGCAGTTATAGTAAAAGGGGCCCCGACAGCAATCAGCCCCAGCATTTT
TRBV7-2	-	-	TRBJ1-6	CASSSTGRHNSPLHF	TGTGCCAGCAGCTCGACGGGTAGACATAATTCACCCCTCCACTTT
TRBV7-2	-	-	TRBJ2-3	CAGGGTEADTQYF	TGTGCGGGGGGAGGTACCGAGGCAGATACGCAGTATTTT
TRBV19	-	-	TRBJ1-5	CASSPAKPQPQHF	TGTGCCAGTAGCCCTGCCAAGCCTCAGCCCCAGCATTTT
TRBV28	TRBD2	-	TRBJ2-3	CASSFRLAGTSTDTQYF	TGTGCCAGCAGTTTTAGGCTAGCGGGAACTAGCACAGATACGCAGTATTTT
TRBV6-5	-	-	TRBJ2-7	CASSYSRGSNEQYF	TGTGCCAGCAGTTACTCGAGGGGGTCAAACGAGCAGTACTTC
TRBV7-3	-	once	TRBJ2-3	CASSLTPIAERSTDTQYF	TGTGCCAGCAGCTTAACGCCTATTGCGGAACGAAGCACAGATACGCAGTATTTT
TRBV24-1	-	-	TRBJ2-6	CATSDTGFSGANVLTF	TGTGCCACCAGTGATACAGGGTTCTCTGGGGCCAACGTCCTGACTTTC
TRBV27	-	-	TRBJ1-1	CASSLSLDFEPLNTEAFF	TGTGCCAGCAGTTTATCCCTGGACTTCGAGCCGCTGAACACTGAAGCTTTCTTT
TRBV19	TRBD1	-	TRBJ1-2	CASRRTGGVRGYTF	TGTGCCAGTAGGCGTACAGGGGGCGTCCGTGGCTACACCTTC
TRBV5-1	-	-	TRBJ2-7	CASSGQTPGLYF	TGCGCCAGCAGCGGTCAGACACCCGGCCTGTACTTC
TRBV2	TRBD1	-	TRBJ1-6	CASSWDRNNSPLHF	TGTGCCAGCAGTTGGGACAGGAATAATTCACCCCTCCACTTT
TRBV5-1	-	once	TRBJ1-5	CASSSSIGQPQHF	TGCGCCAGCAGCTCTTCAATCGGTCAGCCCCAGCATTTT
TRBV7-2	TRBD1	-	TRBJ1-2	CASSLGPQQGNYGYTF	TGTGCCAGCAGCTTAGGACCCCAACAGGGGAACTATGGCTACACCTTC
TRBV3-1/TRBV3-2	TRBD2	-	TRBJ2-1	CASSPRGSGGGNLSYNEQFF	TGTGCCAGCAGCCCACGGGGAAGCGGGGGAGGAAATCTCTCCTACAATGAGCAGTTCTTC
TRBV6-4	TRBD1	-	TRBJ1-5	CASSEGQGIGPQHF	TGTGCCAGCAGTGAAGGACAGGGGATTGGGCCCCAGCATTTT
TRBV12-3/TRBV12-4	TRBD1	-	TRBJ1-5	CASTMTGGQPQHF	TGTGCCAGCACTATGACAGGGGGTCAGCCCCAGCATTTT
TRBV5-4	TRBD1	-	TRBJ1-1	CASSKTGGLLTEAFF	TGTGCCAGCAGCAAAACAGGGGGCTTGCTCACTGAAGCTTTCTTT
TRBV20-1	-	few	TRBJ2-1	CSARADNEQFF	TGCAGTGCCAGGGCAGACAATGAGCAGTTCTTC
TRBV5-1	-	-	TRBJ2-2	CASSLLRGPGELFF	TGCGCCAGCAGCCTGCTGCGGGGGCCCGGGGAGCTGTTTTTT
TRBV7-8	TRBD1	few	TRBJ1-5	CASSFIPGGGQPQHF	TGTGCCAGCAGCTTCATCCCAGGGGGTGGTCAGCCCCAGCATTTT
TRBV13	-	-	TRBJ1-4	CASSFSRVEKLFF	TGTGCCAGCAGCTTCTCGCGAGTCGAAAAACTGTTTTTT
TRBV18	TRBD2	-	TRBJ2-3	CASSPRTSAADTQYF	TGTGCCAGCTCACCTCGGACTAGCGCAGCAGATACGCAGTATTTT
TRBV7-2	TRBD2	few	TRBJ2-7	CASSRGGDLYYEQYF	TGTGCCAGCAGCCGGGGAGGGGACTTATACTACGAGCAGTACTTC
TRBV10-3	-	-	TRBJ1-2	CAISGEGVRGYGYTF	TGTGCCATCAGTGGGGAAGGGGTGCGGGGCTATGGCTACACCTTC
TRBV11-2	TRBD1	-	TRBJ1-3	CASSRTGLGNTIYF	TGTGCCAGCAGCCGGACAGGGTTAGGAAACACCATATATTTT
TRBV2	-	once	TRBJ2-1	CASSEIPAGSYNEQFF	TGTGCCAGCAGTGAAATTCCGGCGGGGAGTTACAATGAGCAGTTCTTC
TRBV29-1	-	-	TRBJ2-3	CSVEPDTSTDTQYF	TGCAGCGTTGAGCCGGACACATCCACAGATACGCAGTATTTT
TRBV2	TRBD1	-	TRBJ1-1	CASSGGTGGRGTEAFF	TGTGCCAGCAGTGGAGGGACAGGGGGTCGTGGCACTGAAGCTTTCTTT
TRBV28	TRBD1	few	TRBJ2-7	CASSLLQGDKKQYF	TGTGCCAGCAGTTTATTACAGGGGGACAAGAAGCAGTACTTC
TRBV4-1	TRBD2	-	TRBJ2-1	CASGEAGLAWNEQFF	TGCGCCAGTGGAGAAGCGGGACTAGCTTGGAATGAGCAGTTCTTC